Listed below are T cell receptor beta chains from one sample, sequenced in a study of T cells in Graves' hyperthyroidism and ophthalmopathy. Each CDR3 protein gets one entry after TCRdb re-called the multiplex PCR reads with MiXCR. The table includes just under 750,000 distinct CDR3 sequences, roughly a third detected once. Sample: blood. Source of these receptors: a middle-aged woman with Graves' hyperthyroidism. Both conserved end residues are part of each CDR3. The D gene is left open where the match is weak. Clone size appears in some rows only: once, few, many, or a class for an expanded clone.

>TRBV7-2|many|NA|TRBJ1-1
CASSLHAGVTEAFF
TGTGCCAGCAGCTTGCATGCAGGGGTCACTGAAGCTTTCTTT
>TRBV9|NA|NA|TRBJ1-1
CASRGTVQREAFF
TGTGCCAGCAGAGGGACGGTTCAGCGGGAAGCTTTCTTT
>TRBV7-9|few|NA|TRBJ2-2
CASSSPLNTGELFF
TGTGCCAGCAGCTCCCCTCTGAACACCGGGGAGCTGTTTTTT
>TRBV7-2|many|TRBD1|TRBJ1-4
CASSRDRDEKLFF
TGTGCCAGCAGCCGGGACAGGGATGAAAAACTGTTTTTT
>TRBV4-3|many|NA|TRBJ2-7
CASSLGSGRYEQYF
TGCGCCAGCAGCCTTGGTAGCGGCCGCTACGAGCAGTACTTC
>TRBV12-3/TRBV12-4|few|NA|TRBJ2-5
CASSPGGVSQETQYF
TGTGCCAGCAGCCCCGGTGGTGTCTCCCAAGAGACCCAGTACTTC
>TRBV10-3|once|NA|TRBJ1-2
CAISESQGHGYTF
TGTGCCATCAGTGAGTCCCAGGGTCATGGCTACACCTTC
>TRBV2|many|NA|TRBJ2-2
CASSEVVGELFF
TGTGCCAGCAGTGAAGTGGTCGGGGAGCTGTTTTTT
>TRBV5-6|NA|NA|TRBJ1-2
CASSLRDGSTNYGYTF
TGTGCCAGCAGCCTCCGGGACGGTTCTACTAACTATGGCTACACCTTC
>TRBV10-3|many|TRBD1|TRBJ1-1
CAISPDRVGTEAFF
TGTGCCATCAGTCCCGACAGGGTAGGGACTGAAGCTTTCTTT
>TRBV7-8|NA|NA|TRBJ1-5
CASSREQDSNQPQHF
TGTGCCAGCAGCCGAGAGCAGGATTCCAATCAGCCCCAGCATTTT
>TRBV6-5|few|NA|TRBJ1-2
CASRPRGEANYGYTF
TGTGCCAGCAGACCCCGAGGGGAAGCGAACTATGGCTACACCTTC
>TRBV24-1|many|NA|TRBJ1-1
CATSDFGRAEAFF
TGTGCCACCAGTGATTTCGGGAGGGCTGAAGCTTTCTTT
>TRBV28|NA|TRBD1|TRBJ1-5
CATQGQGGQPQHF
TGTGCCACCCAAGGACAGGGAGGTCAGCCCCAGCATTTT
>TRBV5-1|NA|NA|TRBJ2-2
CASSFVQGLELFF
TGCGCCAGCAGCTTCGTACAGGGCCTCGAGCTGTTTTTT
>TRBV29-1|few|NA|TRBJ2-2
CSVLGWGKVNTGELFF
TGCAGCGTTCTCGGCTGGGGGAAAGTTAACACCGGGGAGCTGTTTTTT
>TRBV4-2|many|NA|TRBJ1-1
CASSQVQGAEAFF
TGTGCCAGCAGCCAAGTTCAGGGTGCTGAAGCTTTCTTT
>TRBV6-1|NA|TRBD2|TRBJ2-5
CASSPGTSGAETQYF
TGTGCCAGCAGCCCCGGGACTAGCGGGGCGGAGACCCAGTACTTC
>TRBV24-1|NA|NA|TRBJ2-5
CATSSFQTAQETQYF
TGTGCCACCAGCAGCTTCCAGACAGCCCAAGAGACCCAGTACTTC
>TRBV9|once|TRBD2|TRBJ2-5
CASSERLAGTQETQYF
TGTGCCAGCAGCGAGCGACTAGCGGGGACCCAAGAGACCCAGTACTTC
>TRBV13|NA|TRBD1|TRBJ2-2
CASSLQGTLSNTGELFF
TGCGCCAGCAGCTTACAGGGGACCCTATCGAACACCGGGGAGCTGTTTTTT
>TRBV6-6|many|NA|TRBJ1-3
CASSSNGNTIYF
TGTGCCAGCAGTTCGAACGGAAACACCATATATTTT
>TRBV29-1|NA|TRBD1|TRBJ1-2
CSAHTGEGQIYGYTF
TGCAGCGCTCACACGGGAGAGGGACAGATCTATGGCTACACCTTC
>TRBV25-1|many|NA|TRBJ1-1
CASAATGVNTEAFF
TGTGCCAGCGCGGCCACGGGGGTGAACACTGAAGCTTTCTTT